This entry is about one T cell receptor (beta chain). These data come from a study of cytomegalovirus exposure and HLA in healthy donors. Study information: Later, an analysis reported that the approximately 120 validation repertoires had used the same platform as the approximately 660 first-cohort repertoires.

Using immunoSEQ multiplex PCR, the repertoire was profiled, and TCRdb retains in-frame clones only, with some absent. The table lists roughly 100,000 clones, about 95% of them singletons. Per germline, CDR1 LNHNV and CDR2 YYDKDF (reference sequence). CDR3 length equals 14 residues. The V gene end was trimmed by 3 bases and the J gene end by 4 bases; junction bases not matched to a gene: 5. The sequencing sample was made of PBMCs. This TCR was recovered from a woman under 30 in good health and CMV-seronegative. The chain has TRBV15 and TRBJ1-2, with 7 bases identical to TRBD1. CDR3 in DNA: TGTGCCACCAGCAGGGAGAAGGGGGCCTATGGCTACACCTTC. Residues: CATSREKGAYGYTF.